The T cell receptor (beta chain) under discussion was sequenced for a study of cytotoxic CD8 clonotypes in ibrutinib-treated CLL. The overall study: Enrolment comprised around 11 relapsed/refractory and roughly 15 treatment-naive patients; fewer than 18 were IGHV unmutated.

The study, taken as a whole, reports: Public clonotypes were rare and shrank or held steady on treatment. Clonality was elevated at ibrutinib response and had returned toward baseline at progression. Age-matched healthy donor levels were exceeded by baseline clonality, which tracked circulating CD8+ T-cell counts.

The CDR3 consists of 15 residues. The V and J ends lost 4 bases and 4 bases respectively, with 14 bases between them. Germline assignment: CDR1 LNHDA and CDR2 SQIVND (reference sequence). Produced via immunoSEQ multiplex PCR; TCRdb's table is partial and in-frame only. This sample has 150,000 or so clones, with around nine tenths found just once. As regards this clone: What it binds is unknown.

The source material was PBMCs, sampled at disease progression, from a patient treated with ibrutinib. V and J are TRBV19 and TRBJ1-3; no reliable D call. The clonotype comes from a human donor with chronic lymphocytic leukemia. For the CDR3, the DNA is TGTGCCAGTAGTACTCCGGACCCGAGGGGAAACACCATATATTTT. This codes for CASSTPDPRGNTIYF.